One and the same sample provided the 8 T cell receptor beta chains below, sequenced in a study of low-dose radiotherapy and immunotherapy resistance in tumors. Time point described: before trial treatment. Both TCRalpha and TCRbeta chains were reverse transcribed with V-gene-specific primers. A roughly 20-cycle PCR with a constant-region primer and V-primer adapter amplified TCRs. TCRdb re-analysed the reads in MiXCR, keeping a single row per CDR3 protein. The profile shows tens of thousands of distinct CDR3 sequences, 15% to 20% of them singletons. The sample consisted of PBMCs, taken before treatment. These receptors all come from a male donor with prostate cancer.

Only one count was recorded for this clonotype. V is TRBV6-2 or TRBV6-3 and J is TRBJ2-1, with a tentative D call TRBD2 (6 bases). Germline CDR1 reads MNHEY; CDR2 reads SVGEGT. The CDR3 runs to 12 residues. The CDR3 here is CAGVSGLPEQFF. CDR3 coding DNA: TGTGCAGGGGTTAGCGGACTACCGGAGCAGTTCTTC.

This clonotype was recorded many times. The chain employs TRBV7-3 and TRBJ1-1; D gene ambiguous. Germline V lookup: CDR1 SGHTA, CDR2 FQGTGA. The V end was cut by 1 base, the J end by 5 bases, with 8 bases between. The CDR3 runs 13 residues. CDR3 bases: TGTGCCAGCAGCTTAAACCGGGGTACTGAAGCTTTCTTT. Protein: CASSLNRGTEAFF.

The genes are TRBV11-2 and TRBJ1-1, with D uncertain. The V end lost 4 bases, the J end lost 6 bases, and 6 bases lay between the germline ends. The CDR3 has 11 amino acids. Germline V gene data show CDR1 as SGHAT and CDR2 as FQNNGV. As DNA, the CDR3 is TGTGCCAGCAGCTCAACATCTGAAGCTTTCTTT. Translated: CASSSTSEAFF.

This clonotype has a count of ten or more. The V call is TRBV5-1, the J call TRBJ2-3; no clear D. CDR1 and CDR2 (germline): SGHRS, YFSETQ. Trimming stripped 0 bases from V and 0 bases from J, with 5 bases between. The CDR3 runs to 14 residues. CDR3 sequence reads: CASSLGTSTDTQYF. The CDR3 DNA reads TGCGCCAGCAGCTTGGGGACCAGCACAGATACGCAGTATTTT.

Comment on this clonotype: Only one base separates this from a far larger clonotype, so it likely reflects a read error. This chain's CDR3 is CASTLTRTHGYTF. The CDR3 DNA sequence: TGTGCCAGCACCTTAACAAGGACCCATGGCTACACCTTC. V gene TRBV5-3 combines with J gene TRBJ1-2; D gene unclear. TRBV5-3 is reported as an ORF; its role is uncertain. This CDR3 comprises 13 residues. The V end was cut by 8 bases, the J end by 6 bases, with 17 bases between.

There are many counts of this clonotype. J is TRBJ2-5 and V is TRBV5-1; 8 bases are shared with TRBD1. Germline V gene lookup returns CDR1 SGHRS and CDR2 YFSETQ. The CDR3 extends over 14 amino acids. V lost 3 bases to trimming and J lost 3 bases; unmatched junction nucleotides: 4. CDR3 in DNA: TGCGCCAGCAGCTCGGACAGGGTAGAAGAGACCCAGTACTTC. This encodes CASSSDRVEETQYF.

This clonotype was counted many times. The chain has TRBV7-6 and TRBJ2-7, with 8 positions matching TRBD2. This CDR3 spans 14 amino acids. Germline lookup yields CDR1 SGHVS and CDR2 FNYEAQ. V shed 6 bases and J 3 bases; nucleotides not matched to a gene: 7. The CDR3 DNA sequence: TGTGCCAGCAGTTCGGCGGGGGGACTCTACGAGCAGTACTTC. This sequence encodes CASSSAGGLYEQYF.

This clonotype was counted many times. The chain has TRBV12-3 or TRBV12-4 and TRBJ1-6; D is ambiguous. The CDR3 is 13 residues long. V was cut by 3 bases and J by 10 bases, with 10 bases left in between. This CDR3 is CASSFAERSPLHF. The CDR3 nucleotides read TGTGCCAGCAGTTTTGCGGAACGGTCACCCCTCCACTTT.